This entry lists 23 T cell receptor beta chains sequenced from one sample in a study of T cells in Graves' hyperthyroidism and ophthalmopathy (dated by TCRdb to the late 2010s). Library generation was performed with multiplex PCR. The sequencer was an Illumina HiSeq 2000. Amplification of TCR beta CDR3 regions was carried out from RNA transcripts. The TCR CDR3 was subjected to a first round of RT-PCR using the HTBI primer set and the Qiagen OneStep RT-PCR kit. In TCRdb, the public reads were trimmed at Q25 with fastp and aligned with MiXCR, with productive beta chains retained. Identical CDR3 protein sequences are pooled into one entry, listed with their most common genes and DNA. The sample table shows fewer than 900,000 distinct CDR3 sequences, and 18% are seen once. The ten largest clonotypes hold 16% of the sample. The source material was blood. The receptors shown here come from a woman in her 50s with Graves' hyperthyroidism that later progressed to Graves' ophthalmopathy.

The V gene is TRBV10-3, the J gene TRBJ1-3, with D perhaps TRBD1 (5 bases). V was trimmed by 3 bases and J by 0 bases, leaving 18 bases between them. Germline V gene data show CDR1 as ENHRY and CDR2 as SYGVKD. The CDR3 runs to 18 residues. CDR3 DNA: TGTGCCATCAGTGATAGAGGAGGGGCAGGGAGCTCTGGAAACACCATATATTTT. Translated, it gives CAISDRGGAGSSGNTIYF.

The sample holds many counts of this clonotype. V is TRBV3-1 and J is TRBJ1-1; D unclear. Per germline, CDR1 LGHDT and CDR2 YNNKEL (reference sequence). The CDR3 runs 16 residues. Trimming shortened V by 1 base and J by 1 base, and 13 bases separated the two germline ends. The CDR3 bases are TGTGCCAGCAGCCAAGTCCCCGTTGCAAGGAACACTGAAGCTTTCTTT. It codes for CASSQVPVARNTEAFF.

This clonotype was found a few times. The chain couples TRBV3-1 to TRBJ1-6, with 7 bases lining up with TRBD1. Germline trimming cut 0 bases from V and 8 bases from J; bases unmatched to any gene: 10. The CDR3 contains 17 residues. CDR1 is LGHDT, CDR2 YNNKEL, per germline (reference sequence). Here the CDR3 reads CASSQDINSQGDSPLHF. Here the CDR3 DNA reads TGTGCCAGCAGCCAAGATATTAATAGCCAGGGGGATTCACCCCTCCACTTT.

This clonotype was counted many times. This chain connects TRBV29-1 to TRBJ1-1, with 10 bases that match TRBD1. The V and J ends lost 8 bases and 4 bases, in that order; junction bases with no gene match: 16. The germline V gene encodes CDR1 SQVTM and CDR2 ANQGSEA. The CDR3 extends over 16 amino acids. CDR3 residues: CSRYRDRGCFGTEAFF. As DNA, the CDR3 is TGCAGCCGATACAGGGACAGGGGTTGTTTCGGCACTGAAGCTTTCTTT.

This clonotype occurred a few times. CDR3 sequence (DNA): TGTGCCAGCAGCTGGGCCGGGACAGGCTCGTTAACTTTCTTT. Its translation is CASSWAGTGSLTFF. This rearrangement joins TRBV5-4 to TRBJ1-1; 8 bases are a match to TRBD1. This CDR3 is built from 14 residues. The J segment lost 12 bases and the V segment lost 3 bases, leaving 13 bases of the junction unmatched. Germline V lookup: CDR1 SGHNT, CDR2 YYREEE (reference sequence).

This clonotype turned up a few times. J is TRBJ1-1 and V is TRBV6-2 or TRBV6-3; perhaps TRBD1 as D (6 bases). This CDR3 is 11 amino acids long. The germline V gene encodes CDR1 MNHEY and CDR2 SVGEGT. The CDR3 is CGILQGAGAFF. DNA for the CDR3: TGTGGGATATTACAGGGTGCTGGAGCTTTCTTT.

This clonotype showed up many times. The chain recombines TRBV30 with TRBJ2-7; TRBD1 agrees at 12 bases. The CDR3 runs to 15 residues. After removal of 5 bases from V and 6 bases from J, the junction contained 11 bases not matched to a gene. Germline CDR1 is GTSNPN and CDR2 is SVGIG (reference sequence). CDR3 nucleotides: TGTGCCTGGTGCGGTACCGGGACAGGGGGCAGCGAGCAGTACTTC. It is translated as CAWCGTGTGGSEQYF.

Concerning this clonotype itself: Germline is not matched at one junction end, which may reflect a read error. V is TRBV20-1 and J is TRBJ2-3; TRBD2 is a possible D gene (6 bases). CDR1 is DFQATT, CDR2 SNEGSKA, per germline (reference sequence). The length of the CDR3 is 13 residues. The CDR3 DNA sequence: TGCAGTGCACCTTGGACTAACACAGATACGCGGTATTTT. This codes for CSAPWTNTDTRYF.

A few counts support this clonotype. CDR3 region: CSVEGKGEQYF. The CDR3 DNA reads as TGCAGCGTTGAAGGGAAAGGCGAGCAGTACTTC. The rearrangement uses TRBV29-1 and TRBJ2-7; D gene uncertain. The germline V and J ends were trimmed by 1 base and 6 bases, with 7 bases remaining between them. The CDR3 is made up of 11 amino acids. Germline-derived CDR1 and CDR2 are SQVTM and ANQGSEA.

A word on this clonotype: An end of the junction differs from the germline gene, which may be a read error. The V and J genes are TRBV7-7 and TRBJ2-5; D not certain. The CDR3 has 14 residues. Germline loops: CDR1 SSHAT, CDR2 FNYEAQ (reference sequence). This CDR3 reads CASSLAYGQETQYF. CDR3 coding DNA: TGTGCTAGCAGCCTTGCTTATGGCCAAGAGACCCAGTACTTC.

This clonotype occurred many times. The chain links TRBV5-6 to TRBJ2-1; 9 bases line up with TRBD1. CDR1 and CDR2 (germline): SGHDT, YYEEEE. The junction had 15 bases not matched to a gene; V was cut back by 1 base and J by 7 bases. The CDR3 spans 18 residues. This CDR3 reads CASSLIGALLTGGNEQFF. The CDR3 nucleotides are TGTGCCAGCAGCTTGATCGGGGCGTTGCTGACAGGGGGGAATGAGCAGTTCTTC.

This clonotype was seen only a few times. The chain recombines TRBV20-1 with TRBJ2-5; TRBD2 is a possible D gene (6 bases). Germline V gene sequence: CDR1 DFQATT, CDR2 SNEGSKA (reference sequence). V was cut by 2 bases and J by 7 bases, with 17 bases left in between. The CDR3 consists of 14 residues. The CDR3 here is CSARLPGLYGTQYF. The CDR3, as DNA: TGCAGTGCTAGACTTCCGGGACTTTACGGGACCCAGTACTTC.

Comment on this clonotype: A read error is possible here, since a much larger clone lies one base away. This chain connects TRBV27 to TRBJ2-5, with TRBD2 identical over 12 bases. The CDR3 runs 15 residues. Per the germline V gene, CDR1 is MNHEY and CDR2 is SMNVEV (reference sequence). CDR3 DNA sequence: TGTGCCAGCAGTCCCCGGACTAGCGGGGAAAAGACCCGGTACTTC. This gives the protein CASSPRTSGEKTRYF.

This clonotype showed up just a few times. The chain couples TRBV15 to TRBJ1-6; 10 bases agree with TRBD1. J was trimmed by 8 bases and V by 1 base; bases with no gene match: 2. CDR1 LNHNV and CDR2 YYDKDF come from the germline V gene (reference sequence). This CDR3 spans 15 amino acids. The CDR3 here is CATSRVGTGDSPLHF. The CDR3 region has the DNA TGTGCCACCAGCAGAGTGGGGACAGGGGATTCACCCCTCCACTTT. The full variable domain, rest sourced from reference TRBV15 and TRBJ1-6, is DAMVIQNPRYQVTQFGKPVTLSCSQTLNHNVMYWYQQKSSQAPKLLFHYYDKDFNNEADTPDNFQSRRPNTSFCFLDIRSPGLGDTAMYLCATSRVGTGDSPLHFGNGTRLTVT.

This clonotype has a handful of counts. Mismatch with germline at one junction end may stem from a read error. The rearrangement joins TRBV2 to TRBJ1-2; 8 bases line up with TRBD1. Germline lookup yields CDR1 SNHLY and CDR2 FYNNEI. This CDR3 is built from 13 residues. The CDR3 is CVSETGEGYGYTF. The DNA of the CDR3 is TGTGTCAGCGAGACAGGGGAAGGCTATGGCTACACCTTC.

This clonotype was detected a few times. This chain joins TRBV3-1 and TRBJ1-6; D might be TRBD1 (6 bases). V was trimmed by 0 bases and J by 7 bases, leaving 10 bases between them. The CDR3 sequence is 15 residues long. Germline V lookup: CDR1 LGHDT, CDR2 YNNKEL (reference sequence). The DNA of the CDR3 is TGTGCCAGCAGCCAAGATCTAACAGGGAATTCACCCCTCCACTTT. Protein product: CASSQDLTGNSPLHF.

The chain links TRBV20-1 to TRBJ1-5, with D perhaps TRBD1 (5 bases). The germline V gene encodes CDR1 DFQATT and CDR2 SNEGSKA (reference sequence). The CDR3 consists of 14 residues. V was cut by 5 bases and J by 0 bases, with 11 bases left in between. The CDR3 is CSAGLDSSNQPQHF. CDR3 nucleotides: TGCAGTGCTGGATTAGACAGTAGCAATCAGCCCCAGCATTTT.

V gene TRBV2 combines with J gene TRBJ1-3, with D unresolved. The germline gives CDR1 SNHLY, CDR2 FYNNEI. The CDR3 has 14 residues. Trimming took off 3 bases at V and 5 bases at J, with 11 bases between the two ends. This CDR3 is CASSDAGTRNTIYF. As DNA, the CDR3 is TGTGCCAGCAGTGACGCTGGCACCCGAAACACCATATATTTT.

V usage is TRBV20-1 and J usage is TRBJ1-2; 12 nucleotides agree with TRBD1. Germline values: CDR1 DFQATT, CDR2 SNEGSKA (reference sequence). This CDR3 is built from 15 residues. Trimming cost V 0 bases and J 7 bases; bases outside gene matches: 6. The CDR3 nucleotides read TGCAGTGCTAGAGACCGGGACAGGGGGCTCGGTGGCTACACCTTC. Encoded protein: CSARDRDRGLGGYTF.

This clonotype was detected ten times or more. The chain carries TRBV7-2 and TRBJ2-3; D possibly corresponds to TRBD1 (6 bases). Germline CDR1 reads SGHTA; CDR2 reads FQGNSA. The V end was cut by 2 bases, the J end by 4 bases, with 19 bases between. CDR3 length equals 17 residues. CDR3 region: CASSLRSGRGGPDTQYF. Here the CDR3 DNA reads TGTGCCAGCAGCTTAAGGTCTGGCAGGGGCGGTCCAGATACGCAGTATTTT. Full variable domain (remainder filled in from reference TRBV7-2 and TRBJ2-3): GAGVSQSPSNKVTEKGKDVELRCDPISGHTALYWYRQSLGQGLEFLIYFQGNSAPDKSGLPSDRFSAERTGGSVSTLTIQRTQQEDSAVYLCASSLRSGRGGPDTQYFGPGTRLTVL.

This clonotype was seen at least ten times. The V gene is TRBV30, the J gene TRBJ1-1; D unresolved. CDR1 and CDR2 (germline): GTSNPN, SVGIG (reference sequence). Trimming pared 0 bases from V and 6 bases from J, leaving 11 bases between. This CDR3 comprises 13 residues. CDR3 sequence reads: CAWSVSTGSEAFF. DNA for the CDR3: TGTGCCTGGAGTGTAAGTACCGGCTCTGAAGCTTTCTTT.

This clonotype was observed a handful of times. The CDR3 region has the DNA TGTGCCAGCAGTTACTCCGGTGGAACAACCACAGATACGCAGTATTTT. It is translated as CASSYSGGTTTDTQYF. The V and J genes are TRBV6-6 and TRBJ2-3; no definite D call. The CDR3 runs 16 residues. V shed 0 bases and J shed 2 bases, with 12 bases lying between them. Germline V gives CDR1 MNHNY, CDR2 SVGAGI (reference sequence).

In its sample, this clonotype was seen many times. CDR3 sequence: CASSQERAGANVLTF. The CDR3 nucleotides are TGTGCCAGCAGCCAAGAAAGGGCTGGGGCCAACGTCCTGACTTTC. The chain links TRBV3-1 to TRBJ2-6; no clear D gene. This CDR3 contains 15 residues. The V and J ends lost 0 bases and 2 bases respectively, with 5 bases between them. Looked up from germline, CDR1 is LGHDT and CDR2 is YNNKEL (reference sequence).